Below are 13 T cell receptor beta chains sequenced from a single sample in a study of T cell repertoires in cytomegalovirus infection. MiXCR, run by TCRdb on the reads, gives a single entry per CDR3 protein. The sample holds approximately 500,000 distinct CDR3 sequences, approximately 10% seen once. Material: PBMCs. The receptors were gathered from a human donor in good health (CMV status not recorded). Some clones in this sample may be carry-over from other donors' samples.

This clonotype was picked up many times. This rearrangement joins TRBV19 to TRBJ2-5; TRBD2 agrees at 7 bases. J lost 4 bases, V lost 0 bases, and 2 bases had no gene match. Germline assignment: CDR1 LNHDA and CDR2 SQIVND (reference sequence). This CDR3 spans 14 amino acids. The CDR3 DNA sequence: TGTGCCAGTAGTATAGATCGCGGGGGAGAGACCCAGTACTTC. Its translation: CASSIDRGGETQYF. The entire variable domain, with the rest obtained from reference TRBV19 and TRBJ2-5, is as follows: DGGITQSPKYLFRKEGQNVTLSCEQNLNHDAMYWYRQDPGQGLRLIYYSQIVNDFQKGDIAEGYSVSREKKESFPLTVTSAQKNPTAFYLCASSIDRGGETQYFGPGTRLLVL.

The gene calls are TRBV3-1 and TRBJ1-1; no reliable D call. In germline, CDR1 is LGHDT, CDR2 YNNKEL (reference sequence). V lost 1 base to trimming and J lost 4 bases, with 13 bases between them. This CDR3 comprises 15 residues. CDR3 loop: CASSQVYRASTEAFF. CDR3 bases: TGTGCCAGCAGCCAAGTCTATAGGGCCTCCACTGAAGCTTTCTTT.

This clonotype came up many times. J is TRBJ1-1 and V is TRBV7-8; no definite D call. Germline V gene lookup returns CDR1 SGHVS and CDR2 FQNEAQ. The CDR3 spans 13 residues. Trimming took off 5 bases at V and 4 bases at J, with 11 bases between the two ends. The CDR3 protein is CASSPSRSTEAFF. The CDR3 bases are TGTGCCAGCAGCCCATCTCGAAGCACTGAAGCTTTCTTT.

This clonotype was detected ten times or more. The DNA for the CDR3 is TGTGCCAGTACCGCGGGGGGAAGGTCGTGGTATGGCTACACCTTC. Residues: CASTAGGRSWYGYTF. The chain links TRBV19 to TRBJ1-2; weak D call: TRBD1 (5 bases). Germline V gene data show CDR1 as LNHDA and CDR2 as SQIVND (reference sequence). CDR3 length: 15 amino acids. Trimming stripped 7 bases from V and 5 bases from J, with 20 bases between.

The chain is built from TRBV20-1 and TRBJ1-1; maybe TRBD1 (6 bases). The germline gives CDR1 DFQATT, CDR2 SNEGSKA (reference sequence). V was shortened by 6 bases and J by 0 bases, with 11 bases between the two germline ends. This CDR3 has 13 residues. The CDR3 nucleotides are TGCAGTGCGCCAGGGGTCATGAACACTGAAGCTTTCTTT. Residues: CSAPGVMNTEAFF.

In its sample, this clonotype was seen many times. The chain employs TRBV7-8 and TRBJ2-2; TRBD1 matches 8 bases. The CDR3 spans 15 residues. Germline V gene sequence: CDR1 SGHVS, CDR2 FQNEAQ. The V gene end was trimmed by 3 bases and the J gene end by 4 bases; junction bases not matched to a gene: 4. The CDR3 coding sequence is TGTGCCAGCAGCTTCCGGACAGGGATCACCGGGGAGCTGTTTTTT. This encodes CASSFRTGITGELFF.

This clonotype was counted ten times or more. J is TRBJ2-1 and V is TRBV7-2, with D possibly TRBD1 on 7 matching bases. Germline CDR1 reads SGHTA; CDR2 reads FQGNSA. The CDR3 spans 14 residues. V lost 3 bases and J 10 bases, leaving 16 bases between the germline ends. The CDR3 sequence is CASSLRRGRIEQFF. DNA for the CDR3: TGTGCCAGCAGCTTGAGGAGGGGGCGCATCGAGCAGTTCTTC.

In DNA form, the CDR3 reads TGTGCCAGCAGTTTGAAGGGTTCGGATTCACCCCTCCACTTT. Its protein product is CASSLKGSDSPLHF. This chain links TRBV27 with TRBJ1-6; D gene ambiguous. The germline V and J ends were trimmed by 3 bases and 8 bases, with 11 bases remaining between them. CDR1 and CDR2 from the germline V gene are MNHEY and SMNVEV (reference sequence). CDR3 length: 14 residues.

The genes are TRBV9 and TRBJ2-5; maybe TRBD2 (5 bases). Trimming stripped 0 bases from V and 5 bases from J, with 14 bases between. Germline CDR1 is SGDLS and CDR2 is YYNGEE. This CDR3 comprises 15 residues. CDR3 bases: TGTGCCAGCAGCGTAGGAGGTTTTACGGGGGAGACCCAGTACTTC. It specifies CASSVGGFTGETQYF.

This clonotype was detected many times. The chain has TRBV19 and TRBJ2-1; 9 bases align to TRBD2. Germline assignment: CDR1 LNHDA and CDR2 SQIVND (reference sequence). The CDR3 extends over 15 amino acids. The V gene end was trimmed by 2 bases and the J gene end by 8 bases; junction bases not matched to a gene: 7. CDR3 DNA sequence: TGTGCCAGTAGTATAACCCGCGGGGGGGCCTATGAGCAGTTCTTC. Encoded protein: CASSITRGGAYEQFF.

The V and J genes are TRBV20-1 and TRBJ2-2; D not certain. The CDR3 is made up of 14 amino acids. V was trimmed by 6 bases and J by 1 base, leaving 12 bases between them. Germline V lookup: CDR1 DFQATT, CDR2 SNEGSKA (reference sequence). The DNA of the CDR3 is TGCAGTGCCGGTCGTGGGATGAACACCGGGGAGCTGTTTTTT. It encodes CSAGRGMNTGELFF.

In its sample, this clonotype was seen many times. The chain uses TRBV7-2 and TRBJ2-4; D might be TRBD2 (6 bases). Between the trimmed V and J ends, which lost 8 bases and 1 base, there was a span of 24 bases. The CDR3 totals 18 residues. Germline assignment: CDR1 SGHTA and CDR2 FQGNSA. The CDR3 coding sequence is TGTGCCAGCTCGATGTGGGGTCAGGGAGGATTCGCCAAAAACATTCAGTACTTC. Encoded protein: CASSMWGQGGFAKNIQYF.

The chain is built from TRBV10-3 and TRBJ1-2; TRBD1 matches 11 bases. V lost 7 bases, J lost 2 bases, and 9 bases stayed unmatched. Germline assignment: CDR1 ENHRY and CDR2 SYGVKD. CDR3 size: 16 residues. The CDR3 loop is CAIKGTGGSRNYGYTF. DNA of the CDR3: TGTGCCATCAAGGGGACAGGGGGGAGCCGGAACTATGGCTACACCTTC.